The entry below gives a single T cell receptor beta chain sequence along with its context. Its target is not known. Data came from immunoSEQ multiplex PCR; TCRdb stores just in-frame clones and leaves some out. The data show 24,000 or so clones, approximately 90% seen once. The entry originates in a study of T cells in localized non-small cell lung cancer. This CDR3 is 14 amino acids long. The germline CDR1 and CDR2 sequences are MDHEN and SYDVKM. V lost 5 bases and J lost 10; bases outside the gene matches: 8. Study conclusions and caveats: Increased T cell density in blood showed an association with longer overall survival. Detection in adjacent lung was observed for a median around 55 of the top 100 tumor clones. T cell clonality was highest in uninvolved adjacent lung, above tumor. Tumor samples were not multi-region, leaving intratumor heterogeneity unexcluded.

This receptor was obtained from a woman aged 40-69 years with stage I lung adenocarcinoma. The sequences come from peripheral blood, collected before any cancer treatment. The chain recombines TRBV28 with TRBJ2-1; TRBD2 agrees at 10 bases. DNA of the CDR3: TGTGCCAGCAGTGCTAGGACTAGCGGCCGGGAGCAGTTCTTC. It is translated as CASSARTSGREQFF.